This T cell receptor beta chain originates from a study of graft-versus-host responses after intestinal transplantation (dated by TCRdb to the early 2020s). Regarding the research as a whole: The transplants that recipients got were multivisceral, liver-intestinal, or isolated intestinal. All recipients received anti-thymocyte globulin induction followed by maintenance tacrolimus and steroids for around three years. Bulk TCR-beta CDR3 sequencing was used to track graft-versus-host and host-versus-graft alloreactive T cell clones in the graft, circulation and bone marrow after intestinal transplantation. To identify alloreactive clones, pre-transplant mixed lymphocyte reaction products were sequenced and then compared with unstimulated pre-transplant donor and recipient T cells. The cohort enrolled 24 intestinal transplant recipients, one of whom was a retransplant, and a few patients without pretransplant specimens were excluded. Donor T cell macrochimerism was defined as a peak of at least 4% donor T cells among recipient peripheral blood mononuclear cells. Samples from a few later patients were sequenced in-house on an Illumina MiSeq with MiXCR processing rather than by the commercial service. Overall study results and their limits: Early after transplant, declines in HvG clones were associated with peak levels of circulating GvH clones. GvH clones turned up in recipient bone marrow, with some appearing earlier in ileal mucosa or blood, a pattern consistent with an intestinal mucosal origin. Patients with donor T cell macrochimerism had high GvH to HvG T cell clonal ratios in their allografts. Conclusions were limited by the relatively low number and heterogeneity of intestinal transplant patients.

Blood samples were collected up to 4 times in the first month after transplant and then at least monthly when available. The protocol used for the library was the immunoSEQ multiplex PCR assay. For most patients, high-throughput TCR-beta CDR3 sequencing of genomic DNA was performed by Adaptive Biotechnologies. Per the original workflow: Adaptive's ImmunoSEQ software was the source of the TCR sequencing data for 15 to 20 patients, while three other patients were processed with MiXCR and VDJtools. CDR3 nucleotide sequences shared between donor and recipient were removed because their origin could not be assigned. To count as alloreactive, a clone needed at least 2-fold expansion over unstimulated cells and a minimum CFSE-low frequency of 0.002% (template counts) or 0.001% (read counts). Clones detected in sequenced pre-transplant spleen, lymph node, or MLR CFSE-low populations of the donor or recipient were defined as mappable. Cumulative frequency of alloreactive clones was calculated as a percentage of all sequences weighted by copy number. The table comes from immuneACCESS by way of TCRdb, which keeps in-frame sequences with V and J called. Part of the clones is missing from these tables; in studies checked, under half for an unresolved V gene and the rest for unknown reasons. V and J calls and clone size follow that table, whereas D and trimming were derived from the DNA. A total of around 20,000 clones appear in this sample, around 90% of them only once. 1.9% of the sample comes from the top ten.

In regard to this clone: Its cognate antigen has yet to be identified. It has no much larger one-base neighbor in the sample; base qualities were not kept.

Sequenced here: PBMCs, sampled 350 to 400 days after transplant. The sequence was collected from a human patient who received an intestinal transplant, so some T cells may come from the graft donor.

The CDR3 protein: CASSQDPRGSSNQPQHF. In nucleotides, the sequence is TGCGCCAGCAGCCAAGATCCCAGGGGATCGAGCAATCAGCCCCAGCATTTT. The V and J genes are TRBV4-1 and TRBJ1-5; a weak D assignment points to TRBD1 (6 bases agree). The germline V gene yields MGHRA for CDR1 and YSYEKL for CDR2. V is reduced by 0 bases and J by 1 base, leaving a spacing of 13 bases between them. The CDR3 holds 17 amino acids from the cysteine to the phenylalanine. The entry retains the CDR3 DNA only, 51 bases that are in frame from base 1.